This is a list of T cell receptor beta chains from one sample in a study of T cell repertoires in cytomegalovirus infection. MiXCR, run by TCRdb on the reads, gives a single entry per CDR3 protein. The table shows about 260,000 distinct CDR3 sequences, with roughly an eighth occurring only once. The sequenced sample consisted of PBMCs. Receptors were obtained from a human donor in good health (CMV status not recorded). Some clones in this sample may be carry-over from other donors' samples. The CDR3 runs from the conserved cysteine through the conserved F or W. D genes are given only for firm matches. A clone size is listed for some rows: how often the clone was seen (once, few, many), or a class if it is expanded.

J gene	clone size	D gene	V gene	CDR3 DNA	CDR3 protein
TRBJ2-7	many	TRBD2	TRBV6-1	TGTGCCAGCAGTAGAGCCCCCCGGGGGGAATCCTACGAGCAGTACTTC	CASSRAPRGESYEQYF
TRBJ2-1	-	-	TRBV29-1	TGCAGCGTTGTTATGCCTCGAGGTACCTACAATGAGCAGTTCTTC	CSVVMPRGTYNEQFF
TRBJ1-5	-	-	TRBV12-3/TRBV12-4	TGTGCCAGCAGTTTAGACCCGGGGGCAAATCAGCCCCAGCATTTT	CASSLDPGANQPQHF
TRBJ2-1	many	-	TRBV28	TGTGCCAGCGGCAACGACAGGAGAAATGAGCAGTTCTTC	CASGNDRRNEQFF
TRBJ2-5	many	-	TRBV28	TGTGCCAGCAGTTTATCGTCTAGGGGGGAAGAGACCCAGTACTTC	CASSLSSRGEETQYF
TRBJ2-5	many	-	TRBV7-2	TGTGCCAGCAGGACGATTAGGGGCGGGCGCGACGAAGAGACCCAGTACTTC	CASRTIRGGRDEETQYF
TRBJ2-3	few	TRBD1	TRBV2	TGTGCCAGCAGGGCGGACAGGGGGCCAGATACGCAGTATTTT	CASRADRGPDTQYF
TRBJ2-2	-	-	TRBV6-5	TGTGCCACCAACCGGCCCGCCGGGGAGCTGTTTTTT	CATNRPAGELFF
TRBJ1-1	-	-	TRBV29-1	TGCAGCGTTGATGGGGGGGGTTCGAGGACTGAAGCTTTCTTT	CSVDGGGSRTEAFF
TRBJ1-2	few	-	TRBV7-3	TGTGCCAGCAGCGAGGGGGGGCCCTTACGCTATGGCTACACCTTC	CASSEGGPLRYGYTF
TRBJ2-4	-	TRBD1	TRBV7-3	TGTGCCAGCAGCTTAGGGACAGGGGAAAACATTCAGTACTTC	CASSLGTGENIQYF
TRBJ2-3	many	-	TRBV14	TGTGCCAGCAGCCAAGGGGAAGTTGGTACGCAGTATTTT	CASSQGEVGTQYF
TRBJ1-6	many	TRBD1	TRBV6-2/TRBV6-3	TGTGCCAGCAGTTCCAACCAGGACAGGGAAATTCGCAGTTCACCCCTCCACTTT	CASSSNQDREIRSSPLHF
TRBJ2-5	-	-	TRBV5-4	TGTGCCAGCAGCCGCCGATTGGAGACCCAGTACTTC	CASSRRLETQYF
TRBJ1-3	-	-	TRBV28	TGTGCCAGCATCCTCCGAGGGGGCTCTGGAAACACCATATATTTT	CASILRGGSGNTIYF
TRBJ2-6	-	-	TRBV5-1	TGCGCCAGCAGCTTATACCCCGGGGCCAACGTCCTGACTTTC	CASSLYPGANVLTF
TRBJ1-3	few	TRBD1	TRBV20-1	TGCAGTGCTAGAGATTCCGGGACAGGGAACACCATATATTTT	CSARDSGTGNTIYF
TRBJ1-1	many	-	TRBV7-9	TGTGCCAGCAGCCCCGACACCTCTCTAACTGAAGCTTTCTTT	CASSPDTSLTEAFF
TRBJ2-1	few	-	TRBV20-1	TGCAGTGCTAGCTTCCGTTTAACTGAGCAGTTCTTC	CSASFRLTEQFF
TRBJ2-1	-	TRBD1	TRBV12-3/TRBV12-4	TGTGCCAGCAGTTCCCCAACGGGGACAGGGGGGGGCAATGAGCAGTTCTTC	CASSSPTGTGGGNEQFF
TRBJ2-5	few	TRBD2	TRBV12-3/TRBV12-4	TGTGCCAGCAGTTTACGATCTGGACTAGCGGGGGGAGGTGGGACCCAGTACTTC	CASSLRSGLAGGGGTQYF
TRBJ1-1	-	-	TRBV20-1	TGCAGTGCTAGCGGCGTGTCAGGGAACACTGAAGCTTTCTTT	CSASGVSGNTEAFF
TRBJ2-1	few	-	TRBV28	TGTGCGACAGGGAGGGGGCGCGGCTACAATGAGCAGTTCTTC	CATGRGRGYNEQFF
TRBJ1-4	-	-	TRBV29-1	TGCAGCGGCCTGGGTCTCAATGAAAAACTGTTTTTT	CSGLGLNEKLFF
TRBJ2-1	once	-	TRBV29-1	TGCAGCGTTGATATGGAGAACTCCTACAATGAGCAGTTCTTC	CSVDMENSYNEQFF
TRBJ2-2	-	-	TRBV7-9	TGTGCCAGCAGTTTCGGGACGGCGGGGACCGGGGAGCTGTTTTTT	CASSFGTAGTGELFF
TRBJ1-1	many	-	TRBV28	TGTGCCAGCAGTTTACCTCCTAACACTGAAGCTTTCTTT	CASSLPPNTEAFF
TRBJ2-1	many	-	TRBV7-3	TGTGCCAGCAGCTCGTTCCGGGGTTATGAGCAGTTCTTC	CASSSFRGYEQFF
TRBJ2-4	-	-	TRBV14	TGTGCCAGCAGCAGTCTCAGGGAAGAGTTAGCCAAAAACATTCAGTACTTC	CASSSLREELAKNIQYF
TRBJ1-2	-	TRBD1	TRBV4-2	TGTGCCAGCAGCCATCAAACAGGGGATGGCTACACCTTC	CASSHQTGDGYTF
TRBJ1-1	few	TRBD1	TRBV29-1	TGCAGCGTTGAGGGTGACAGGGATGCTTTCTTT	CSVEGDRDAFF
TRBJ1-1	few	-	TRBV5-1	TGCGCCAGCAGCTTGGACGTCGGGGTTACTGAAGCTTTCTTT	CASSLDVGVTEAFF
TRBJ2-7	many	-	TRBV6-1	TGTGCCAGCAGTAGGAGTGGCGACAAAGCGGACGAGCAGTACTTC	CASSRSGDKADEQYF
TRBJ2-3	few	TRBD1	TRBV7-9	TGTGCCAGCAGCCCCGGGACAGGCCACGATACGCAGTATTTT	CASSPGTGHDTQYF
TRBJ1-1	-	-	TRBV20-1	TGCAGTGCTAGAGATCGCGGCAGGGGGAACACTGAAGCTTTCTTT	CSARDRGRGNTEAFF
TRBJ1-2	-	-	TRBV4-1	TGCGCCAGCAGCCAACCACAGAACCCTCGGTATGGCTACACCTTC	CASSQPQNPRYGYTF
TRBJ2-5	many	TRBD1	TRBV28	TGTGCCAGCAGTTTAACGTTCCGGGACAGGGTTGGGGAGACCCAGTACTTC	CASSLTFRDRVGETQYF